This entry describes one T cell receptor beta chain. The CDR3 loop spans 18 amino acids. Trimming cost V 0 bases and J 0 bases; bases outside gene matches: 3. Looked up from germline, CDR1 is ENHRY and CDR2 is SYGVKD. Per the original data handling: For nucleated cells, counts were estimated from reference gene primer amplification. Generated by immunoSEQ multiplex PCR, the TCRdb table keeps only in-frame clones and is missing some. The D gene and trimming were derived from the DNA, and the V and J assignments and clone size from that table. The repertoire holds approximately 180,000 clones, with 82% as singletons. This entry belongs to a study of blood T cell repertoires in COVID-19. Across the study: T cells, B-cell-depleted T cells, or PBMCs supplied cDNA or gDNA.

Grouping used clinical history reported by participants in a survey and questionnaire. The sample taken for sequencing was PBMCs or T cells enriched from blood (not recorded which). This sequence was found in a woman in her sixties or seventies with acute COVID-19. This chain uses TRBV10-3 with TRBJ2-2, with TRBD2 matching over 11 bases. CDR3 nucleotides: TGTGCCATCAGTGAGTCGACACTAGCGGGAGCGAACACCGGGGAGCTGTTTTTT. It is translated as CAISESTLAGANTGELFF.